Shown below are 10 T cell receptor beta chains from a single sample sequenced in a study of spatial heterogeneity in lung cancer. Time point here: sample taken at primary tumor resection. Study-level results: The number of expanded tumor alpha and beta chains correlated with mutation number.

Their antigens remain unidentified. TCRdb re-derived calls from the 5' RACE reads in MiXCR, one entry per CDR3 protein. The data contain 15,000 or so distinct CDR3 sequences, 4% to 5% of them seen just once; the ten biggest clones take up around 18%. Material: lung tumor tissue, obtained at surgery. These receptors were taken from a female donor with early-stage non-small cell lung cancer.

By proportion, this clonotype is medium-sized. This beta chain slipped into a library made for alpha chains as a stray read, so its size is not meaningful. The chain uses TRBV10-2 and TRBJ1-6; D possibly corresponds to TRBD1 (5 bases). The CDR3 loop spans 15 amino acids. V dropped 0 bases and J dropped 6 bases, with 9 bases sitting between them. Germline V gene data show CDR1 as WSHSY and CDR2 as SAAADI. CDR3 amino acids: CASSESKGINSPLHF. DNA for the CDR3: TGCGCCAGCAGTGAGTCGAAGGGGATTAATTCACCCCTCCACTTT.

As to this clonotype: Because the library targeted alpha chains, this beta chain is an off-target read whose size means little. V gene TRBV29-1 combines with J gene TRBJ1-2, with 12 bases that match TRBD1. The CDR3 has 15 residues. V trimming: 7 bases; J trimming: 7 bases; junction bases outside the gene matches: 13. From germline, CDR1 is SQVTM and CDR2 ANQGSEA. CDR3 nucleotides: TGCAGCGCCACCGGGACAGGGGGCGGTCGACGTGGCTACACCTTC. Translation gives CSATGTGGGRRGYTF.

This clonotype has at least ten counts. Since the library was made to target alpha chains, this beta chain is a stray read and its abundance is not meaningful. This sequence joins TRBV6-5 and TRBJ2-7, with D perhaps matching TRBD2 (6 bases). V lost 0 bases to trimming and J lost 0 bases, with 12 bases between them. Germline loops: CDR1 MNHEY, CDR2 SVGAGI. This CDR3 has 16 residues. CDR3 amino acids: CASSYSGTYNSYEQYF. Written as DNA, the CDR3 is TGTGCCAGCAGTTACTCCGGGACTTACAACTCCTACGAGCAGTACTTC.

This clonotype appeared many times. The library was designed around alpha chains, so this beta chain is a stray read whose abundance carries little weight. This chain joins TRBV27 and TRBJ2-4; D is uncertain. V lost 3 bases and J 5 bases, leaving 8 bases between the germline ends. Germline assignment: CDR1 MNHEY and CDR2 SMNVEV (reference sequence). The CDR3 spans 13 residues. CDR3 sequence reads: CASSFSPENIQYF. The CDR3 DNA follows: TGTGCCAGCAGTTTTTCCCCAGAAAACATTCAGTACTTC.

This clonotype was seen repeatedly, ten times or more. This beta chain is off target for a library built for alpha chains, so its abundance means little. The CDR3 bases are TGCGCCAGCAGCCCTAGCGGGGCTCAGGATACGCAGTATTTT. Translated, it gives CASSPSGAQDTQYF. The J gene is TRBJ2-3, the V gene TRBV10-2; 9 nucleotides match TRBD2. Germline V gene sequence: CDR1 WSHSY, CDR2 SAAADI. CDR3 length: 14 amino acids. V lost 6 bases and J lost 6; bases outside the gene matches: 7.

This clonotype was seen at least ten times. This beta chain slipped into a library made for alpha chains as a stray read, so its size is not meaningful. The chain is built from TRBV10-3 and TRBJ2-6, with 10 nucleotides matching TRBD1. The CDR3 extends over 15 amino acids. The V segment lost 8 bases and the J segment 2 bases; nucleotides outside the gene matches: 3. Looked up from germline, CDR1 is ENHRY and CDR2 is SYGVKD. CDR3 amino acids: CAIGTGVPGANVLTF. CDR3 coding DNA: TGTGCCATCGGGACAGGGGTACCTGGGGCCAACGTCCTGACTTTC.

There are many counts of this clonotype. This beta chain is a stray sequence in a library constructed for alpha chains; its clone size is not meaningful. The chain is built from TRBV7-2 and TRBJ2-3; TRBD2 agrees at 8 bases. With 2 bases clipped from V and 7 bases from J, the junction kept 5 bases outside the gene matches. Germline lookup yields CDR1 SGHTA and CDR2 FQGNSA. This CDR3 contains 14 residues. The CDR3 loop is CASSLISGANTQYF. The CDR3 DNA reads TGTGCCAGCAGCTTAATTAGCGGGGCAAATACGCAGTATTTT. The whole variable domain, remainder taken from reference TRBV7-2 and TRBJ2-3, is GAGVSQSPSNKVTEKGKDVELRCDPISGHTALYWYRQSLGQGLEFLIYFQGNSAPDKSGLPSDRFSAERTGGSVSTLTIQRTQQEDSAVYLCASSLISGANTQYFGPGTRLTVL.

There are a few counts of this clonotype. A library prepared for alpha chains yielded this beta chain as an off-target read; its size is of little meaning. The chain employs TRBV10-3 and TRBJ1-1; D unresolved. Trimming stripped 2 bases from V and 10 bases from J, with 14 bases between. This CDR3 contains 13 residues. Germline CDR1 ENHRY, CDR2 SYGVKD. In DNA form, the CDR3 reads TGTGCCATCAGTGAGGGGGTGAAATTTGGAGCTTTCTTT. This sequence encodes CAISEGVKFGAFF.

By its share, this clonotype is medium-sized. Found in a library prepared for alpha chains, this beta chain is an off-target read, and its abundance has little meaning. This chain links TRBV7-2 with TRBJ2-5; TRBD2 matches 12 bases. The CDR3 loop spans 17 amino acids. Germline CDR1 is SGHTA and CDR2 is FQGNSA. The ends lost 1 base at V and 5 bases at J; junction bases unmatched: 8. Here the CDR3 reads CASSLGALAGGLETQYF. CDR3 nucleotide sequence: TGTGCCAGCAGCTTAGGGGCCCTAGCGGGGGGGCTTGAGACCCAGTACTTC.

In this sample, this clonotype turned up many times. Because the library targeted alpha chains, this beta chain is an off-target read whose size means little. This chain joins TRBV20-1 and TRBJ2-1; no firm D call. Germline CDR1 reads DFQATT; CDR2 reads SNEGSKA (reference sequence). The germline V and J ends were trimmed by 5 bases and 12 bases, with 17 bases remaining between them. The CDR3 has 12 residues. The CDR3 loop is CSAREEVLGQFF. The CDR3 DNA follows: TGCAGTGCTCGTGAAGAGGTCCTGGGGCAGTTCTTC.